The rows below give T cell receptor beta chains drawn from one sample of a study of T cell responses to AZD1222 COVID-19 vaccine. The method was immunoSEQ multiplex PCR; TCRdb's version includes in-frame clones alone and lacks a portion of them. The data show 100,000 to 130,000 clones, with about 86% seen just once and approximately 3% held by the top ten. Sequenced material: peripheral blood, taken on day 0 of AZD1222 vaccination. The receptors shown here come from an adult in good health. Each CDR3 is given with its conserved first and last residue.

length: 12; V: TRBV6-4; CDR3: CATSEGPHTQYF
length: 16; V: TRBV7-3; CDR3: CASSFMRYVSNQPQHF
length: 14; V: TRBV2; CDR3: CASIDRNRGYGYTF
length: 13; V: TRBV12-3/TRBV12-4; CDR3: CASTFSPGNTIYF
length: 16; V: TRBV2; CDR3: CASGPLDSLGYNEQFF
length: 14; V: TRBV10-2; CDR3: CASRYSFLNYGYTF
length: 14; V: TRBV29-1; CDR3: CSVEFWGENTEAFF
length: 13; V: TRBV6-2/TRBV6-3; CDR3: CASSYAIVTEAFF
length: 15; V: TRBV28; CDR3: CASSLGARYSMVYTF
length: 19; V: TRBV4-1; CDR3: CASSQDSRQGSSSTDTQYF
length: 16; V: TRBV28; CDR3: CASSSRVYGQGYGYTF
length: 11; V: TRBV7-2; CDR3: CASSGYNEQFF
length: 13; V: TRBV6-5; CDR3: CASRTTGNQPQHF
length: 13; V: TRBV5-4; CDR3: CASSRGQDEKLFF
length: 13; V: TRBV3-1/TRBV3-2; CDR3: CASSQGGVEGYTF
length: 13; V: TRBV24-1; CDR3: CATSDPEDRGYTF
length: 16; V: TRBV27; CDR3: CASSFGGNRGRETQYF
length: 14; V: TRBV4-1; CDR3: CASSQSSRDQPQHF